The entry below describes one T cell receptor beta chain. Its cognate antigen is unknown. TCRdb re-called the RT-PCR reads with MiXCR, one entry per CDR3 protein. Of around 530,000 distinct CDR3 sequences listed, about 12% were seen once; the top ten hold roughly 10%. The data were obtained in a study of response to subunit inactivated influenza vaccine. Study-level findings and limits: It was the authors' suggestion that each seasonal influenza vaccination recruits few new T cells.

The germline CDR1 and CDR2 sequences are ENHRY and SYGVKD. V gave up 6 bases and J gave up 3 bases; unmatched junction bases: 10. The CDR3 length is 15 residues. The chain carries TRBV10-3 and TRBJ1-2, with 7 bases aligning to TRBD1. The material was PBMCs from blood, obtained on the day of vaccination. The sequence was obtained from a man aged 45-60 years who received an inactivated influenza vaccine. The CDR3 sequence is CAISDPSGGYYGYTF. DNA of the CDR3: TGTGCCATCAGCGACCCGTCAGGGGGGTACTATGGCTACACCTTC.